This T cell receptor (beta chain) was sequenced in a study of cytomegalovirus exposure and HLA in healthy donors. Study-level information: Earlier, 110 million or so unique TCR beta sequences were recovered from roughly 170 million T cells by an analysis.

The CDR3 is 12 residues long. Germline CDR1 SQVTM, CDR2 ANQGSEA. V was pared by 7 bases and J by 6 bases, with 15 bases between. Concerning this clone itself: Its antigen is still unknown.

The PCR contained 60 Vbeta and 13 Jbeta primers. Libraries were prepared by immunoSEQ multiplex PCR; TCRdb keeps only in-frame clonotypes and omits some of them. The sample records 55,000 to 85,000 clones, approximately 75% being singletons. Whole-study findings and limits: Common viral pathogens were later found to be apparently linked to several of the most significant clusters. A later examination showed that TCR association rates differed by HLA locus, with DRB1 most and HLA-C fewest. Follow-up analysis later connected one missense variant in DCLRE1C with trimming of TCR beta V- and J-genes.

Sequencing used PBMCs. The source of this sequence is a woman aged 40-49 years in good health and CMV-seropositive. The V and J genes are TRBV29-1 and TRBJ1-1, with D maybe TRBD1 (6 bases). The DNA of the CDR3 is TGCAGCGCCCCAAGTTGGGGGCCTGAAGCTTTCTTT. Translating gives CSAPSWGPEAFF. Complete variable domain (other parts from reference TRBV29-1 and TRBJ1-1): SAVISQKPSRDICQRGTSLTIQCQVDSQVTMMFWYRQQPGQSLTLIATANQGSEATYESGFVIDKFPISRPNLTFSTLTVSNMSPEDSSIYLCSAPSWGPEAFFGQGTRLTVV.